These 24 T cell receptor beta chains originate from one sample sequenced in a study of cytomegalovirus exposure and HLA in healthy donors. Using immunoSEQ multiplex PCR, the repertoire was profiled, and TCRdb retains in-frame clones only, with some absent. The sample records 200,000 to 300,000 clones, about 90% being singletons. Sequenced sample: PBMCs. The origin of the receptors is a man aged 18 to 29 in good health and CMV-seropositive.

The CDR3 protein is CASRFDRGAETQYF. The CDR3 DNA follows: TGTGCCAGCAGATTCGACAGGGGGGCGGAGACCCAGTACTTC. The chain combines TRBV5-4 with TRBJ2-5; the match to TRBD1 covers 9 bases. J lost 5 bases, V lost 5 bases, and 7 bases had no gene match. Germline assignment: CDR1 SGHNT and CDR2 YYREEE (reference sequence). The CDR3 is 14 amino acids.

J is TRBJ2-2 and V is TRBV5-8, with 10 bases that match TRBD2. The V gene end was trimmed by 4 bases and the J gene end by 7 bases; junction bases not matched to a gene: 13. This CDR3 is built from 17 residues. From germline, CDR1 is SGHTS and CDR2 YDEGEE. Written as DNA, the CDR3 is TGTGCCAGCAGCCCTCCGGTAGCGGGAGGAAGGCACGGGGAGCTGTTTTTT. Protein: CASSPPVAGGRHGELFF.

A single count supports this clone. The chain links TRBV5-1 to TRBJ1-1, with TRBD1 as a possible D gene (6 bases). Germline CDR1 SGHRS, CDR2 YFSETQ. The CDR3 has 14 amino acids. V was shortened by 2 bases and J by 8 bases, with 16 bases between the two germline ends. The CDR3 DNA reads TGCGCCAGCAGCTTCGGGACAAACTCCGCCGAAGCTTTCTTT. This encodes CASSFGTNSAEAFF.

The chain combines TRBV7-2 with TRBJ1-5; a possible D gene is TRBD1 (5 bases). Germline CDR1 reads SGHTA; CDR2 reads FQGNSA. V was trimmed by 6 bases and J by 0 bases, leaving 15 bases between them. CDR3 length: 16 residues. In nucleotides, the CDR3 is TGTGCCAGCAGTTTCACCAAGGGGATTAGCAATCAGCCCCAGCATTTT. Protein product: CASSFTKGISNQPQHF.

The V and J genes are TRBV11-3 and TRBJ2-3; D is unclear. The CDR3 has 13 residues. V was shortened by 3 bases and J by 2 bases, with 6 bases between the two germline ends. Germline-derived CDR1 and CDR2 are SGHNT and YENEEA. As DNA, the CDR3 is TGTGCCAGCAGCTTCCAGGTCACAGATACGCAGTATTTT. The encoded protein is CASSFQVTDTQYF.

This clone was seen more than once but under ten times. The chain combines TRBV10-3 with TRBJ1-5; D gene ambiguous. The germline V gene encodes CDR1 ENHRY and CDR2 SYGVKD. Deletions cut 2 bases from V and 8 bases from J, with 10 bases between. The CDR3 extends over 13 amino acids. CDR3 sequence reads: CAISEDLGEPQHF. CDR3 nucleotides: TGTGCCATCAGTGAGGATCTAGGCGAGCCCCAGCATTTT.

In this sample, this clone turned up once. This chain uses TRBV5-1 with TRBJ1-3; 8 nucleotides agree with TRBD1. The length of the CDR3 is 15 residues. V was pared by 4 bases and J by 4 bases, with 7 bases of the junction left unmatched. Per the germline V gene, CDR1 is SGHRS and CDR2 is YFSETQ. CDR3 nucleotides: TGCGCCAGCAGCCTATCGGGACAGGAGGGAAACACCATATATTTT. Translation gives CASSLSGQEGNTIYF.

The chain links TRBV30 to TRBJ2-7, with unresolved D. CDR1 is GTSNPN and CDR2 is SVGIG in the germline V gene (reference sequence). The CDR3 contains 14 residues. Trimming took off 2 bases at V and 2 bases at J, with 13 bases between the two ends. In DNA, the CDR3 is TGTGCCTGGAGTTTGAGAGGAAACACCTACGAGCAGTACTTC. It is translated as CAWSLRGNTYEQYF.

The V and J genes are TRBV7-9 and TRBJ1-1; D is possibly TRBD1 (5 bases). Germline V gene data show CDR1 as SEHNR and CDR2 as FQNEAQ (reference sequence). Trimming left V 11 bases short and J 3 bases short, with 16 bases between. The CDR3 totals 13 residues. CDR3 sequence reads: CALRIGGYTEAFF. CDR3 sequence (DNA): TGTGCCTTAAGAATCGGGGGGTACACTGAAGCTTTCTTT.

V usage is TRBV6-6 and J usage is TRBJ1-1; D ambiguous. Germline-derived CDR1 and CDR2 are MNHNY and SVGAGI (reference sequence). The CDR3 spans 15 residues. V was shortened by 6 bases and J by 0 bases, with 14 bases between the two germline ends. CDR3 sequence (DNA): TGTGCCAGCAGCCCAAGGACGGTTATGAACACTGAAGCTTTCTTT. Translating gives CASSPRTVMNTEAFF.

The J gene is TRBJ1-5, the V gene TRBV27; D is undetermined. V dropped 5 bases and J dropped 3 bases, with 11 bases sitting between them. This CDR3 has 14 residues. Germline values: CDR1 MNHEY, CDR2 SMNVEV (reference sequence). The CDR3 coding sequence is TGTGCCAGCAGTCCGCGTTATATCAATCAGCCCCAGCATTTT. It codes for CASSPRYINQPQHF.

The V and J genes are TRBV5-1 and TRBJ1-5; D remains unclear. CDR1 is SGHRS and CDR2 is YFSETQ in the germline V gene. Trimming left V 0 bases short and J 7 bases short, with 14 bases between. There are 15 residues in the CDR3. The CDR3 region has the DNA TGCGCCAGCAGCTTGGAACCAGGAGGAGAACAGCCCCAGCATTTT. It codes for CASSLEPGGEQPQHF.

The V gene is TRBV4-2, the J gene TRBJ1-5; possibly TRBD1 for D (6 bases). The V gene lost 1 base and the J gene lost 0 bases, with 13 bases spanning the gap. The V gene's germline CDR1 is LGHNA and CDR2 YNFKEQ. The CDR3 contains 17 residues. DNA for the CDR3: TGTGCCAGCAGCCAAGTCTCCCCAGGGGATAGCAATCAGCCCCAGCATTTT. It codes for CASSQVSPGDSNQPQHF.

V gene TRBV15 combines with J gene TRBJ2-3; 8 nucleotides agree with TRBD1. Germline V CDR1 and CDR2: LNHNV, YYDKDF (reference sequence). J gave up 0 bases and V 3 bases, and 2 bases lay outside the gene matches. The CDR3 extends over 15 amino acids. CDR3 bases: TGTGCCACCAGCAGCAGGGGGCTAAGCACAGATACGCAGTATTTT. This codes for CATSSRGLSTDTQYF. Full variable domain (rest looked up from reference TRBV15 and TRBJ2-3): DAMVIQNPRYQVTQFGKPVTLSCSQTLNHNVMYWYQQKSSQAPKLLFHYYDKDFNNEADTPDNFQSRRPNTSFCFLDIRSPGLGDTAMYLCATSSRGLSTDTQYFGPGTRLTVL.

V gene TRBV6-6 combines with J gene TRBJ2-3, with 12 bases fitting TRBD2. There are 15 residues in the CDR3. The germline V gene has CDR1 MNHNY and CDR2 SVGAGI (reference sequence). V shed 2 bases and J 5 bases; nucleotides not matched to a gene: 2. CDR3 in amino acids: CASSYLTSGRDTQYF. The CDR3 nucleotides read TGTGCCAGCAGTTACCTGACTAGCGGGAGAGATACGCAGTATTTT.

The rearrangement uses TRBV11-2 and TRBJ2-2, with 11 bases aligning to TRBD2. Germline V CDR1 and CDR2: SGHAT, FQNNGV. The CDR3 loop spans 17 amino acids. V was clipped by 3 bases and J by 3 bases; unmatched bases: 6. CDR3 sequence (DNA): TGTGCCAGCAGCTTGGCTACTAGCGGGAGTTACACCGGGGAGCTGTTTTTT. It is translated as CASSLATSGSYTGELFF.

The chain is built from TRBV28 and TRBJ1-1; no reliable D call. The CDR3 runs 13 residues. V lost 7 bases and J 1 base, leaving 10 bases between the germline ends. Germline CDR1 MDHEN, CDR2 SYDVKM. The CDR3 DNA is TGTGCCAGCACTGTGACCGAGAACACTGAAGCTTTCTTT. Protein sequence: CASTVTENTEAFF.

The CDR3: CASTPLTTRVNEQFF. Written as DNA, the CDR3 is TGTGCCAGCACCCCTTTGACTACTAGGGTAAATGAGCAGTTCTTC. The chain has TRBV6-5 and TRBJ2-1, with TRBD2 as a possible D gene (5 bases). The CDR3 is made up of 15 amino acids. V was pared by 7 bases and J by 7 bases, with 20 bases between. The germline CDR1 and CDR2 sequences are MNHEY and SVGAGI.

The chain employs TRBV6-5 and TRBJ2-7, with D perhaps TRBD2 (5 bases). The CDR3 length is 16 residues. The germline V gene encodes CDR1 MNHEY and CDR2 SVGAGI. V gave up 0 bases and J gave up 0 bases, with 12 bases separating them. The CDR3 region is CASSYSEGRSSYEQYF. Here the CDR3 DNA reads TGTGCCAGCAGTTACTCGGAAGGGAGAAGCTCCTACGAGCAGTACTTC.

The CDR3 sequence is CASSRGDTEAFF. CDR3 in DNA: TGTGCCAGCAGCAGAGGGGACACTGAAGCTTTCTTT. This chain joins TRBV9 and TRBJ1-1; possibly TRBD1 for D (5 bases). Germline-derived CDR1 and CDR2 are SGDLS and YYNGEE. Trimming took off 4 bases at V and 3 bases at J, with 7 bases between the two ends. This CDR3 is built from 12 residues.

CDR3 bases: TGTGCCAGCAGCTTAGTAGGGGGCCGGGTTGAAAAACTGTTTTTT. Its protein is CASSLVGGRVEKLFF. This rearrangement joins TRBV7-9 to TRBJ1-4; 7 nucleotides line up with TRBD1. Germline lookup yields CDR1 SEHNR and CDR2 FQNEAQ (reference sequence). The CDR3 contains 15 residues. Trimming cost V 1 base and J 7 bases; bases outside gene matches: 6. The whole variable domain, remainder taken from reference TRBV7-9 and TRBJ1-4, is DTGVSQNPRHKITKRGQNVTFRCDPISEHNRLYWYRQTLGQGPEFLTYFQNEAQLEKSRLLSDRFSAERPKGSFSTLEIQRTEQGDSAMYLCASSLVGGRVEKLFFGSGTQLSVL.

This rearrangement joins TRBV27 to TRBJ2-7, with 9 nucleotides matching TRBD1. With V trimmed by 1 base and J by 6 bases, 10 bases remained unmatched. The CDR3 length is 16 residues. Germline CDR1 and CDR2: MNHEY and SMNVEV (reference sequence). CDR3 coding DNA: TGTGCCAGCAGTTTATATAGGGACAGGGCCTTAGGCGAGCAGTACTTC. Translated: CASSLYRDRALGEQYF.

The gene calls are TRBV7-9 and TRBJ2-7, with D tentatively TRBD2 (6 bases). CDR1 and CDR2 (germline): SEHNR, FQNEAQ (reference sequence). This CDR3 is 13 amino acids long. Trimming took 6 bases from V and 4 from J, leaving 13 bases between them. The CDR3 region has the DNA TGTGCCAGCAGTACCAGGGAGGCATACGAGCAGTACTTC. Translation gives CASSTREAYEQYF.

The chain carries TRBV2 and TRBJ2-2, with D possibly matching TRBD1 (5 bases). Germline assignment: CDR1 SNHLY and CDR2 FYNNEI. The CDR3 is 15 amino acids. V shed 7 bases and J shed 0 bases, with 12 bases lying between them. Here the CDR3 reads CASTSGRANTGELFF. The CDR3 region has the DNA TGTGCCAGCACATCCGGCAGGGCGAACACCGGGGAGCTGTTTTTT. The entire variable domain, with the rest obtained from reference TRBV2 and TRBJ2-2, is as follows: EPEVTQTPSHQVTQMGQEVILRCVPISNHLYFYWYRQILGQKVEFLVSFYNNEISEKSEIFDDQFSVERPDGSNFTLKIRSTKLEDSAMYFCASTSGRANTGELFFGEGSRLTVL.